The 8 T cell receptor beta chains below all came from one sample that was sequenced in a study of Ad26.COV2.S vaccination and SARS-CoV-2 variants. Documented treatment: around 19 received Ad26.COV2.S at low or high dose, single or two shots; roughly 5 received placebo; per-sample allocation not given. At day 63 after the first vaccine or placebo injection, samples were drawn. Generated by immunoSEQ multiplex PCR, the TCRdb table keeps only in-frame clones and is missing some. The data show about 250,000 clones, 87% seen once. The sequencing here drew on peripheral blood, taken in a trial of Ad26.COV2.S vaccine versus placebo. Receptor source: a person aged 18-65 years who received the Ad26.COV2.S COVID-19 vaccine or a placebo.

The chain uses TRBV27 and TRBJ2-6, with TRBD1 identical over 7 bases. Germline lookup yields CDR1 MNHEY and CDR2 SMNVEV (reference sequence). The CDR3 contains 17 residues. The V gene end was trimmed by 5 bases and the J gene end by 2 bases; junction bases not matched to a gene: 9. The CDR3: CASSPRTGIAGANVLTF. In nucleotides, the CDR3 is TGTGCCAGCAGTCCCAGGACAGGAATAGCTGGGGCCAACGTCCTGACTTTC.

The chain joins TRBV19 to TRBJ1-6; a weak D match, TRBD1 (5 bases). V shed 4 bases and J shed 9 bases, with 13 bases lying between them. The CDR3 loop spans 14 amino acids. Per the germline V gene, CDR1 is LNHDA and CDR2 is SQIVND (reference sequence). CDR3 sequence (DNA): TGTGCCAGTAGTACGGGGCAGGCGCCTTCACCCCTCCACTTT. Its protein is CASSTGQAPSPLHF.

The chain uses TRBV7-9 and TRBJ1-2, with a possible D match to TRBD1 (6 bases). This CDR3 is built from 13 residues. Per germline, CDR1 SEHNR and CDR2 FQNEAQ (reference sequence). Trimming shortened V by 7 bases and J by 4 bases, and 13 bases separated the two germline ends. The CDR3 DNA is TGTGCCAGCACTAAGAAGGACAGCTATGGCTACACCTTC. It yields the protein CASTKKDSYGYTF.

V usage is TRBV7-3 and J usage is TRBJ2-1; possibly TRBD2 for D (5 bases). V was clipped by 2 bases and J by 3 bases, with 8 bases between them. The CDR3 is 14 residues long. Germline loops: CDR1 SGHTA, CDR2 FQGTGA. CDR3 region: CASSLAGSYNEQFF. The CDR3 DNA follows: TGTGCCAGCAGCTTAGCGGGTAGCTACAATGAGCAGTTCTTC. The variable domain in full, completed from reference TRBV7-3 and TRBJ2-1, reads GAGVSQTPSNKVTEKGKYVELRCDPISGHTALYWYRQSLGQGPEFLIYFQGTGAADDSGLPNDRFFAVRPEGSVSTLKIQRTERGDSAVYLCASSLAGSYNEQFFGPGTRLTVL.

This chain connects TRBV30 to TRBJ1-6; D not certain. Trimming took off 0 bases at V and 8 bases at J, with 17 bases between the two ends. Germline V gene data show CDR1 as GTSNPN and CDR2 as SVGIG (reference sequence). CDR3 length: 16 amino acids. The CDR3 protein is CAWSVLSSQLYSPLHF. In DNA, the CDR3 is TGTGCCTGGAGTGTACTATCCTCCCAGTTATATTCACCCCTCCACTTT.

This clone was recorded once. This chain joins TRBV27 and TRBJ2-1, with D perhaps matching TRBD2 (5 bases). CDR1 and CDR2 from the germline V gene are MNHEY and SMNVEV (reference sequence). This CDR3 comprises 15 residues. The ends were cut back, 0 bases at V and 7 bases at J, with 13 bases in the middle. CDR3 coding DNA: TGTGCCAGCAGTTTATCGGTGGGAGTAAGGAATGAGCAGTTCTTC. Translated: CASSLSVGVRNEQFF.

The rearrangement joins TRBV18 to TRBJ2-1; TRBD1 matches at 10 bases. This CDR3 comprises 14 residues. Trimming cost V 8 bases and J 8 bases; bases outside gene matches: 9. The germline V gene has CDR1 KGHSH and CDR2 LQKENI. CDR3 residues: CASVRDRGLHEQFF. CDR3 in DNA: TGTGCCAGCGTACGGGACAGGGGACTTCATGAGCAGTTCTTC.

The genes are TRBV19 and TRBJ1-1, with a possible D match to TRBD1 (5 bases). The CDR3 has 14 residues. V dropped 5 bases and J dropped 4 bases, with 14 bases sitting between them. The germline V gene encodes CDR1 LNHDA and CDR2 SQIVND (reference sequence). CDR3 residues: CASSLQGGFTEAFF. CDR3 in DNA: TGTGCCAGTAGTCTTCAGGGAGGTTTCACTGAAGCTTTCTTT.